This T cell receptor beta chain was recovered during a study of regulatory T cells in long-lasting Graves disease. This clonotype appeared many times. CDR3 length equals 13 residues. The germline CDR1 and CDR2 sequences are SGHKS and YYEKEE (reference sequence). V lost 2 bases, J lost 3 bases, and 6 bases lay in between. Time point indicated: newly diagnosed GD, antithyroid drugs for less than 3 months. Making the TCR library involved RNA that had been extracted from PBMCs. Combining iRepertoire HTBI primers with Arm-PCR of CDR3 regions, the authors built TCR beta libraries. TCRdb processed the multiplex PCR reads anew with MiXCR; each CDR3 protein has one entry. The sample carries hundreds of thousands of distinct CDR3 sequences, 12% recorded once. Separately, the same data were catalogued under a study of T cells in Graves' hyperthyroidism and ophthalmopathy.

This TCR derives from a woman aged 25 to 45 with Graves disease. The genes are TRBV5-5 and TRBJ1-5; D unclear. The sample here was peripheral blood mononuclear cells (PBMCs), taken at new diagnosis, from a patient treated with antithyroid drugs. CDR3: CASSLSNNQPQHF. CDR3 sequence (DNA): TGTGCCAGCAGCTTATCGAACAATCAGCCCCAGCATTTT.